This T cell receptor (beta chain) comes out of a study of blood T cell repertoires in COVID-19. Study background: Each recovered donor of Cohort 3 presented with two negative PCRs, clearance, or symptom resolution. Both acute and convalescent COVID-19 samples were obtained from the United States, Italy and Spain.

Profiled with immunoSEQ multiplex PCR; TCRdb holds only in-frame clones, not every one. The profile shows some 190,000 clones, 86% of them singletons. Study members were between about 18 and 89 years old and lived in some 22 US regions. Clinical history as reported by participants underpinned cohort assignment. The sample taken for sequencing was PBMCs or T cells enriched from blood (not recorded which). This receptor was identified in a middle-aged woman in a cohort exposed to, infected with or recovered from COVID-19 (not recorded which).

The CDR3 sequence: CASSLGREAKNIQYF. In DNA, the CDR3 is TGTGCCAGCAGCTTAGGTCGGGAAGCCAAAAACATTCAGTACTTC. This sequence joins TRBV7-2 and TRBJ2-4; the D gene is possibly TRBD2 (5 bases). Germline V CDR1 and CDR2: SGHTA, FQGNSA. Trimming removed 1 base at V and 0 bases at J, with 7 bases between. CDR3 size: 15 residues.